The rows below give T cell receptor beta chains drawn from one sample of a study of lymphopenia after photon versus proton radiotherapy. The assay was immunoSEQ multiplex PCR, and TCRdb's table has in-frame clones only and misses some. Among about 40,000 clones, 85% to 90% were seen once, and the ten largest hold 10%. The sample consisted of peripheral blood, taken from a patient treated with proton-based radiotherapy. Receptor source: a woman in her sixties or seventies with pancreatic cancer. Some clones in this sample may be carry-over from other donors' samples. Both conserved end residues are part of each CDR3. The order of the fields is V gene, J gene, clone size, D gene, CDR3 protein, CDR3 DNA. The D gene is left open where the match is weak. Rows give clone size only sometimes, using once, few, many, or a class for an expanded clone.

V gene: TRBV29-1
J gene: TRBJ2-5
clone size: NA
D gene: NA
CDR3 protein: CSVGLRDNQETQYF
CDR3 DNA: TGCAGCGTCGGCCTAAGGGACAATCAAGAGACCCAGTACTTC

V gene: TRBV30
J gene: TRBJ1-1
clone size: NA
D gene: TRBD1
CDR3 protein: CAWNRGPDTEAFF
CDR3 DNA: TGTGCCTGGAACAGGGGGCCGGACACTGAAGCTTTCTTT

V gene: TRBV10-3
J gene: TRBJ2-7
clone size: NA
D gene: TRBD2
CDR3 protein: CAISDPLAGYEQYF
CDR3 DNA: TGTGCCATCAGTGACCCGCTAGCGGGTTACGAGCAGTACTTC

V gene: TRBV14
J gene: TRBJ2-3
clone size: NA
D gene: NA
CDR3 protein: CASSLGPGTDTQYF
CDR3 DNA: TGTGCCAGCAGCCTCGGACCGGGCACAGATACGCAGTATTTT

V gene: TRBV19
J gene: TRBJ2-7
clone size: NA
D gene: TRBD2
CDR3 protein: CASSPEAGAKFYEQYF
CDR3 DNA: TGTGCCAGTAGCCCGGAAGCGGGAGCTAAGTTTTACGAGCAGTACTTC

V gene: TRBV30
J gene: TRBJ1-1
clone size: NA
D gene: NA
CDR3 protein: CAWSAGTFEAFF
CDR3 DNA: TGTGCCTGGAGTGCCGGGACATTTGAAGCTTTCTTT

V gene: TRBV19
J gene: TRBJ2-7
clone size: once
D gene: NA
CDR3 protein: CASSTQGGEQYF
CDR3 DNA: TGTGCCAGTAGTACACAGGGAGGCGAGCAGTACTTC

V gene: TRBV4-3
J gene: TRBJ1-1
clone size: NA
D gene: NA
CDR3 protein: CASSKTRVFGTEAFF
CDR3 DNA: TGCGCCAGCAGCAAGACGAGGGTATTCGGCACTGAAGCTTTCTTT

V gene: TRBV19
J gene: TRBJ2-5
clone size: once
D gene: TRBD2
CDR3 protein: CASSMLAGGFETQYF
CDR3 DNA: TGTGCCAGTAGTATGCTAGCGGGAGGGTTTGAGACCCAGTACTTC

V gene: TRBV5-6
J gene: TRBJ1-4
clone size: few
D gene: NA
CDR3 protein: CASSAGLGNEKLFF
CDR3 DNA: TGTGCCAGCAGCGCGGGACTCGGTAATGAAAAACTGTTTTTT